The present T cell receptor (beta chain) was sequenced within a study of T cells in localized non-small cell lung cancer. The study, taken as a whole, reports: As only one tumor region underwent sequencing, heterogeneity remains possible. Of the tissues analyzed, uninvolved adjacent lung showed maximal T cell clonality, greater than tumor. Higher blood T cell density tracked longer overall survival. In adjacent lung, a median about 50 of the top 100 tumor clones were found.

V shed 5 bases and J shed 2 bases, with 13 bases lying between them. Germline CDR1 reads SGHNT; CDR2 reads YYREEE (reference sequence). The length of the CDR3 is 15 residues. A single count supports this clone. Its antigen is still unknown. Sequencing was performed with immunoSEQ multiplex PCR; in TCRdb, only in-frame clones are kept and a portion is missing. Here the sample spans tens of thousands of clones, roughly 87% being singletons. V usage is TRBV5-4 and J usage is TRBJ2-2; D is undetermined. The TCR sequence derives from a man aged 35-69 years with stage I squamous cell lung carcinoma. This sample comprised peripheral blood, obtained before any cancer treatment. CDR3 coding DNA: TGTGCCAGCAGTTCTGAACACACTAACACCGGGGAGCTGTTTTTT. Residues: CASSSEHTNTGELFF.